This T cell receptor beta chain came from a study of T-cell reconstitution after alpha-beta-depleted transplantation in children. This clonotype was counted at least ten times. V dropped 5 bases and J dropped 5 bases, with 4 bases sitting between them. This CDR3 is 10 amino acids long. TCRbeta library construction was performed incorporating unique molecular identifiers. One entry per CDR3 protein results from TCRdb running MiXCR on the PCR reads. This sample carries under 60,000 distinct CDR3 sequences, under 6% of them seen once, and the ten largest clones take about 33%. The chain joins TRBV12-3 or TRBV12-4 to TRBJ2-7, with D unresolved. The TCR sequence derives from a female patient between 2 and 10 years old who had a stem cell transplant for aplastic anemia, so the T cells may come from the graft donor. Material: PBMCs, mostly from graft donor cells, obtained 60 days after TCRalphabeta/CD19-depleted stem cell transplant. DNA for the CDR3: TGTGCCAGCAGTGGCGACGAGCAGTACTTC. It yields the protein CASSGDEQYF.